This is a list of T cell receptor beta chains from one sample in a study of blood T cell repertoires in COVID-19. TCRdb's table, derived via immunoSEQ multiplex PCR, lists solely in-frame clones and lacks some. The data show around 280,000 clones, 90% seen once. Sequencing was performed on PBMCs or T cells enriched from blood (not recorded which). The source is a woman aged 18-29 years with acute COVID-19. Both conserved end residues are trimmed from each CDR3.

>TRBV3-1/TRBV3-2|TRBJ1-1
ASSLGQPNTEAF
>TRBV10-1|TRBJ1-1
ASSESMLGLTEAF
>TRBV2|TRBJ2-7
ASRETYEQY
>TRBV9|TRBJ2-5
ASSLAGTSGQETQY
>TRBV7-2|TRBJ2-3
ASSPWDSRTDTQY
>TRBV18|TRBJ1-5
ASSHEATGMGNQPQH
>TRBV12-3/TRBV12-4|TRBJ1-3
ASAQGAGNTIY
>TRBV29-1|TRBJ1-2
SVEEQVSYGYT
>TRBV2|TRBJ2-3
ASSNEASDTQY
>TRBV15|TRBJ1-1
ATSRSPGGAARLEAF
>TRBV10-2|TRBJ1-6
ASSGNRGDSPLH
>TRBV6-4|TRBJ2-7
ASSDSRGSDEQY
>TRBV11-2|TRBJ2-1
ASSLGSGFHNEQF
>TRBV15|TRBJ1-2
ATSRKPPRTGNYGYT
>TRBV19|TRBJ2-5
ASSRVRKETQY
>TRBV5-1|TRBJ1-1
ASSSDRGTEAF
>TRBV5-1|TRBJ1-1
ASSRTGGEKTEAF
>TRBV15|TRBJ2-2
ATSRGGGLTGELF
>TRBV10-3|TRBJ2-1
AISTSGRGEQF
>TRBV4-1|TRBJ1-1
ASRDRAMNTEAF
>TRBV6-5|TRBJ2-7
ASSYRGQPYEQY
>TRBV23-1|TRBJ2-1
ASPNGTSGSWNEQF
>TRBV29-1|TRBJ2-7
SVRRAGVAEQY
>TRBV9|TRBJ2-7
ASSVEGAPYEQY
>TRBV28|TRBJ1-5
ASSGRDQGYTGNQPQH
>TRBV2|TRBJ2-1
ASSGDRGPLNEQF
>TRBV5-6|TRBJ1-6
ASSYGTVNSPLH
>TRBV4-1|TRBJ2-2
ASSQDEPGELF
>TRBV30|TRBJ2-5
AWIRPQAQETQY
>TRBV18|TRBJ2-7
ASSPGLRYGIDYEQY
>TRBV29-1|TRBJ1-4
SAREGNSFNEKLF
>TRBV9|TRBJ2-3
ASSKGLADTDTQY
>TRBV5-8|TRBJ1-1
ASRGQGTAF
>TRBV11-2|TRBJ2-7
ASSTQTSVSYEQY
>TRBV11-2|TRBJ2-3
ASSSGGSAGDTQY
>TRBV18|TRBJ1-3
ASSPLEDTIY
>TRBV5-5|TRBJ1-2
ASSPPTPDRGGWNYGYT
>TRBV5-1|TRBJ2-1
ASSLDAGGYNEQF
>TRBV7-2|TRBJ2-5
ASSFGETQY
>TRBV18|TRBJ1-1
ASSRQGNTEAF
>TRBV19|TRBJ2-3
ATTIGTSGRAADTQY
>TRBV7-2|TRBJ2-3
ASSLAGGTDTQY
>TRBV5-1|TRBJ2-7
ASSLSSGSYEQY
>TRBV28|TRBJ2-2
ASSLAGGTGELF
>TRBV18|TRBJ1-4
ASSPDRVIEKLF
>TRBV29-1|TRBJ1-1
SVETGVNTEAF
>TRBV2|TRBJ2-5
ASSVEGGQYQETQY
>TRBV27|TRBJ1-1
ASSLRVPGVPLNTEAF
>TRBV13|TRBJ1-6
ASSDRGAGSPLH
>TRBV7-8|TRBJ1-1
ASSLADRGSTEAF
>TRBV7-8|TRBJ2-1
ASSLGSALAGWSSYNEQF
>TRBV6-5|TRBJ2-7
ASTRTGTYEQY